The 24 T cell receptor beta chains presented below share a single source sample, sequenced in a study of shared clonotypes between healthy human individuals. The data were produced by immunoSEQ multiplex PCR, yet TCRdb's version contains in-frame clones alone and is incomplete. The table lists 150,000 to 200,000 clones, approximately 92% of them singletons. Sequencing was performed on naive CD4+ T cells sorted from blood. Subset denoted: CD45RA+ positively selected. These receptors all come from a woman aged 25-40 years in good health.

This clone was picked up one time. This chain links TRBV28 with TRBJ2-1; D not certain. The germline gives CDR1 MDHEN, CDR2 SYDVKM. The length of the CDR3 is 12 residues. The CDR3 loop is CVDLRLRDEQFF. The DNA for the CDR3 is TGTGTCGATTTGCGCCTACGGGATGAGCAGTTCTTC.

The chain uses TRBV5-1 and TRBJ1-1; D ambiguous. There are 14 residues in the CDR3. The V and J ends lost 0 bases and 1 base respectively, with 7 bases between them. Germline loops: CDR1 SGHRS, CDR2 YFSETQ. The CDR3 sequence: CASSLERGNTEAFF. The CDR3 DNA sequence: TGCGCCAGCAGCTTGGAAAGAGGGAACACTGAAGCTTTCTTT.

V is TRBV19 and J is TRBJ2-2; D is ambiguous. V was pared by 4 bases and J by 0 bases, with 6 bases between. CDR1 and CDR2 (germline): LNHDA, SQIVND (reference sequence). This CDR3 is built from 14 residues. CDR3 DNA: TGTGCCAGTAGTAAAGGTGCGAACACCGGGGAGCTGTTTTTT. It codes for CASSKGANTGELFF.

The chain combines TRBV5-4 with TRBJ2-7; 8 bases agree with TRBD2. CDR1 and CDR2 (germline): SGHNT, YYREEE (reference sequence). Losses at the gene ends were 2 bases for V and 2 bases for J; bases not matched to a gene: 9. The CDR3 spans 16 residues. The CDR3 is CASSFGFSGTAYEQYF. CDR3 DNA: TGTGCCAGCAGCTTTGGGTTTAGCGGGACCGCCTACGAGCAGTACTTC.

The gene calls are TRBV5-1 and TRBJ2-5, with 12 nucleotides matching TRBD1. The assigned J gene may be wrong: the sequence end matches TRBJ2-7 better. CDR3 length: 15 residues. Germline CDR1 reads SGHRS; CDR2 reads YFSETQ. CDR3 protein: CASSSRGTGGHEQYF. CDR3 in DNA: TGCGCCAGCAGTTCAAGAGGGACAGGGGGCCACGAGCAGTACTTC.

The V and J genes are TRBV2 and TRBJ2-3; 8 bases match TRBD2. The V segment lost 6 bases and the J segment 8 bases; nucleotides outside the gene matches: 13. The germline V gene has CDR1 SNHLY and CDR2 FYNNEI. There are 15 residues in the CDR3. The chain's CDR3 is CASSLGGSGGGTQYF. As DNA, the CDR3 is TGTGCCAGCAGCCTTGGCGGGAGCGGGGGTGGTACGCAGTATTTT.

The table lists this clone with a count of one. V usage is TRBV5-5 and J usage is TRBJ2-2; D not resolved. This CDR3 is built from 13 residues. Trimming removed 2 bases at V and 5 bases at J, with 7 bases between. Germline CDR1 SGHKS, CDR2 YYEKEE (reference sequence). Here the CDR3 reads CASSLEWTGELFF. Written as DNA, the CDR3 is TGTGCCAGCAGCTTAGAGTGGACCGGGGAGCTGTTTTTT.

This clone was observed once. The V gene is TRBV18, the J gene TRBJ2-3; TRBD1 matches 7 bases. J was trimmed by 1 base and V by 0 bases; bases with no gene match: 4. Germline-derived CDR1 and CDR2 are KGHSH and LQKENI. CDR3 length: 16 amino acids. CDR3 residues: CASSPPSGTGTDTQYF. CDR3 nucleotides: TGTGCCAGCTCACCACCCTCAGGGACAGGCACAGATACGCAGTATTTT.

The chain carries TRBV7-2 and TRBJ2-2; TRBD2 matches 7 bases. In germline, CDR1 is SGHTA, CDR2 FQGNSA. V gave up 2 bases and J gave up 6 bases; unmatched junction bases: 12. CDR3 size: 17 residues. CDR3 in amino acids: CASSLLPGQRGAGELFF. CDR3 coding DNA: TGTGCCAGCAGCTTATTACCGGGGCAGCGGGGCGCCGGGGAGCTGTTTTTT.

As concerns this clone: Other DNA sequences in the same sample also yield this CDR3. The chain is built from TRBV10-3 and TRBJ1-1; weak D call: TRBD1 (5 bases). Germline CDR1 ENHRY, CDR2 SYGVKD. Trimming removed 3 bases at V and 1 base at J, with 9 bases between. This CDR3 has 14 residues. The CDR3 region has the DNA TGTGCCATCAGTGACCGGGGGAAGAACACTGAAGCTTTCTTT. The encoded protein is CAISDRGKNTEAFF.

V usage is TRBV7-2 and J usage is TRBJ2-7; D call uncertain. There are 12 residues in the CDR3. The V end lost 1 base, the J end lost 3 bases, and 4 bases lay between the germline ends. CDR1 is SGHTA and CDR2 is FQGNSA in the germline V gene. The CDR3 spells CASSLGSYEQYF. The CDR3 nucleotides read TGTGCCAGCAGCTTAGGTAGCTACGAGCAGTACTTC.

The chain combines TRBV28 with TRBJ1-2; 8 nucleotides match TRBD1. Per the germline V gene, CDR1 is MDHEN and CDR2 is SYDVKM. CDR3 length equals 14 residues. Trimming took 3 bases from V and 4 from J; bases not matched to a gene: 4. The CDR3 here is CASSFDRGGYGYTF. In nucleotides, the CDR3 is TGTGCCAGCAGTTTCGACAGGGGTGGCTATGGCTACACCTTC.

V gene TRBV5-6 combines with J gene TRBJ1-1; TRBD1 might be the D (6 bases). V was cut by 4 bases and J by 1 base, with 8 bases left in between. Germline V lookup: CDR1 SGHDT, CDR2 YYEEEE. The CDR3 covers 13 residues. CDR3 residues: CASSRQENTEAFF. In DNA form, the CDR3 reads TGTGCCAGCAGCCGACAGGAGAACACTGAAGCTTTCTTT.

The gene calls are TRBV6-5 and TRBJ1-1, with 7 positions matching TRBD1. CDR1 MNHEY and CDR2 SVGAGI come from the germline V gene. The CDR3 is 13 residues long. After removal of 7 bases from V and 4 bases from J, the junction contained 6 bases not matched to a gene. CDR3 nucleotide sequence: TGTGCCAGCAATAACAGGGGAGGCACTGAAGCTTTCTTT. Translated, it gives CASNNRGGTEAFF.

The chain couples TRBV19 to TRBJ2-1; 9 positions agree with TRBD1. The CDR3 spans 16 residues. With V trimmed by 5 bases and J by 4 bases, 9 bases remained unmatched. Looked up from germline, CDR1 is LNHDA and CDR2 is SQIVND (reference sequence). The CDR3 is CASSFHRGRSYNEQFF. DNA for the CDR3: TGTGCCAGTAGTTTCCACAGGGGGCGGTCTTACAATGAGCAGTTCTTC.

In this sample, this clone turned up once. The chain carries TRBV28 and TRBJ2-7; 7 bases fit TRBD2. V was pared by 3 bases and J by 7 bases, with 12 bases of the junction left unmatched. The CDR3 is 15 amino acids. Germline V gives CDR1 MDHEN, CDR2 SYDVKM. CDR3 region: CASSLWIGGKGEQYF. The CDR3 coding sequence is TGTGCCAGCAGTTTGTGGATCGGGGGGAAAGGAGAGCAGTACTTC.

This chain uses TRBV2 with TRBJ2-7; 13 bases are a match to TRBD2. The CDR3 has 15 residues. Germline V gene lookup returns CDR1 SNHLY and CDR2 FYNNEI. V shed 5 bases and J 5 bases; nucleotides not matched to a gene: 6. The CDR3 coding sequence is TGTGCCAGCAGTCACCTGACTAGCGGGAGGCACGAGCAGTACTTC. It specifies CASSHLTSGRHEQYF. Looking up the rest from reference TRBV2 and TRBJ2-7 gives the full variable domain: EPEVTQTPSHQVTQMGQEVILRCVPISNHLYFYWYRQILGQKVEFLVSFYNNEISEKSEIFDDQFSVERPDGSNFTLKIRSTKLEDSAMYFCASSHLTSGRHEQYFGPGTRLTVT.

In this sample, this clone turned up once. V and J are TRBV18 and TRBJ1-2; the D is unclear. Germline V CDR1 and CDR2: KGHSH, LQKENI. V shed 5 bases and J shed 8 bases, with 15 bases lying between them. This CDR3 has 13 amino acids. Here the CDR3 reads CASSSGAPVGYTF. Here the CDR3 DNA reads TGTGCCAGCTCATCCGGTGCCCCAGTGGGCTACACCTTC.

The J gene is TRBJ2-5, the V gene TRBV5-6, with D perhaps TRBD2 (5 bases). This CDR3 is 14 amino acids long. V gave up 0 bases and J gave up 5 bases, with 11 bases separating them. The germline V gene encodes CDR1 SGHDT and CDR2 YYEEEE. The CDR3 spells CASSLGQTGETQYF. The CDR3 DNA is TGTGCCAGCAGCTTGGGCCAAACGGGGGAGACCCAGTACTTC.

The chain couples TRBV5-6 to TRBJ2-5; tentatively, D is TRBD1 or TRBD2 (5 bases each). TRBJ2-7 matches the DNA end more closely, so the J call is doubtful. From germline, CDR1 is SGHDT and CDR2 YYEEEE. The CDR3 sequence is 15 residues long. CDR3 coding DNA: TGTGCCAGCAGCGAGCCGGGACGCCAAGGCCACGAGCAGTACTTC. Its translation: CASSEPGRQGHEQYF.

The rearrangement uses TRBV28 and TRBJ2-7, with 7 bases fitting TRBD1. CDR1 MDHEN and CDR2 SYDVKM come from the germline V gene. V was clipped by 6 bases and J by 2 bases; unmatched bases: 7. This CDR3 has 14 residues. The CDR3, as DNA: TGTGCCAGCAGCTCCGGACAGGTACCCTACGAGCAGTACTTC. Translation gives CASSSGQVPYEQYF.

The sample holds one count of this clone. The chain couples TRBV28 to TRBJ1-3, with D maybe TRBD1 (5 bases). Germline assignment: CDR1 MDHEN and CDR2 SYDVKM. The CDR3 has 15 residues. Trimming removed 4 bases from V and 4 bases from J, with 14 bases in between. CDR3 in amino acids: CASSSTPGHGNTIYF. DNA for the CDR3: TGTGCCAGCAGTTCTACGCCAGGGCACGGAAACACCATATATTTT. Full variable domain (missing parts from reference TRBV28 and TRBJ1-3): DVKVTQSSRYLVKRTGEKVFLECVQDMDHENMFWYRQDPGLGLRLIYFSYDVKMKEKGDIPEGYSVSREKKERFSLILESASTNQTSMYLCASSSTPGHGNTIYFGEGSWLTVV.

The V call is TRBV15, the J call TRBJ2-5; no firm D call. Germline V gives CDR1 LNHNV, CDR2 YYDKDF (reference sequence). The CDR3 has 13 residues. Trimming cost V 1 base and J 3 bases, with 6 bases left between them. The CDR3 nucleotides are TGTGCCACCAGCAGAGGGATGGAAGAGACCCAGTACTTC. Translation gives CATSRGMEETQYF.

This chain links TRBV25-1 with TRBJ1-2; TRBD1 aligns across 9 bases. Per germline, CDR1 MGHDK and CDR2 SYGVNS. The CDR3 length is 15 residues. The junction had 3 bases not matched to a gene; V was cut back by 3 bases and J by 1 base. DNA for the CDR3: TGTGCCAGCAGTGATTGGACAGGGGATAACTATGGCTACACCTTC. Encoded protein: CASSDWTGDNYGYTF.